This T cell receptor (beta chain) is drawn from a study of cytomegalovirus exposure and HLA in healthy donors (dated by TCRdb to about 2017). At the level of the whole study: An earlier analysis of roughly 500 of the donors reported about 260 Gb of sequence data and 100 million to 120 million unique TCR beta sequences obtained from 180 million or so T cells. Roughly 300 gigabases of sequencing data and 75 million to 85 million unique TCR sequences made up an early release that covered over 550 HLA-typed donors. The genetic ancestry cluster associated with self-reported Caucasian donors included 70% to 85% of the roughly 400 genotyped donors. The aim of the study was to test whether cataloging public T cell receptors could identify signatures of past pathogen exposure. Using immunosequencing, the study profiled T cell repertoires from roughly 650 subjects and related those repertoires to cytomegalovirus serostatus. Along with the roughly 710-subject first cohort, a separate validation cohort of over 90 different subjects was used. The study combined high-throughput TCR immunosequencing, statistical association of individual TCRs with disease status, and machine learning to predict cytomegalovirus infection status. A later analysis re-examined previously published TCR beta repertoires from around 670 donors and added high-resolution HLA genotyping to investigate patterns of TCR occurrence. Rather than using new phenotypic data, the later analysis identified candidate immune exposures from TCR beta sequences and from how often those sequences occurred across donors. An earlier analysis of around 580 of the donors used high-throughput TCR beta sequencing to judge whether each TCR beta V gene segment behaved as functional or pseudogenic. Donor age, sex, ethnicity and CMV serostatus were compiled together with the repertoire data. In a later genetic analysis, genome-wide SNP genotypes for 398 of the 666 donors were used, and that subset was treated as a discovery cohort. Every discovery cohort repertoire had been produced on one sequencing platform. Class I and class II HLA loci were covered by the typing at four-digit resolution. Typing coverage varied by locus: about 620-640 donors for A, B, C, DRB1 and DQB1; more than 500 for DQA1; more than 600 for DPA1; around 450 for DPB1. A few DR-DQ haplotypes were treated as single units for association and clustering because of strong linkage in the cohort. On average, 235,054 unique TCR beta nucleotide sequences were sequenced per donor among several hundred genotyped donors of the cohort, with about 19% of those sequences being non-productive. Findings and caveats that apply to the study as a whole: In a later analysis, several top co-occurrence clusters were reported to appear linked to parvovirus B19, influenza, CMV and Epstein-Barr virus. A further reported finding was that TCR beta sequences accurately predicted the HLA-A and HLA-B alleles for most subjects in the first cohort. In the study, around 160 TCR beta chains were listed as associated with cytomegalovirus. Roughly uniform sequencing depth across donors was assumed in presence/absence analyses, although this assumption may not hold. In a later analysis, HLA-associated TCR beta chains were found to be more clonally expanded and to have lower generation probabilities than equally common non-associated chains. V-gene and J-gene trimming of TCR beta chains was associated with a missense DCLRE1C variant in a later genetic analysis, and the association was replicated in an independent cohort. Because HLA typing was unavailable for some donors at each locus, only the typed subset was used in association tests. A few of the identified cytomegalovirus-associated TCR beta chains were confirmed in vitro to be specific for cytomegalovirus antigens. The 87-base-pair reads could not distinguish some IMGT-functional V segments, including TRBV6-2 and TRBV6-3, so those segments were excluded. The sequencing pipeline was judged likely to have produced a cluster of highly shared sequence variants as a technical artifact. Only TCR beta chains were sequenced in this cohort, and the absence of alpha or paired-chain data limited detectable features. In an earlier analysis of around 500 of the donors, most TCR beta V segments appeared in productive rearrangements about 90% or about 30% of the time, broadly matching IMGT annotations. According to a later analysis, most CMV-associated TCR beta chains appeared to be HLA-restricted, and the HLA associations seemed to be driven largely by CMV exposure. In a later analysis, TCR association rates were found to vary across HLA loci, with the most associated TCRs seen for DRB1 alleles and the fewest for HLA-C alleles. In a later analysis, about 16,000 TCR beta sequences were associated with specific HLA alleles at a false discovery rate of 0.05. CMV serostatus was the only immune exposure information available for the cohort. According to the authors, the approach could potentially be generalized to other disease states and immunological phenotypes. Correlated functional status among segregating V segments might be attributable to linkage disequilibrium, but an unknown experimental factor could not be ruled out. Because counts were too low, roughly 17 rarely observed V segments, including chromosome 9 orphons, were left out of the earlier analysis of several hundred of the donors. In both the original and validation cohorts, the classifier was reported to diagnose cytomegalovirus status with high specificity and sensitivity. Across donors, most TCR sequences were observed very rarely, whereas some public TCRs were present in many individuals. Assigning TCR associations to individual alleles was difficult when HLA alleles, especially DR and DQ, strongly co-occurred. Compared with the approximately 710-donor mean, donors in an Asian-associated ancestry cluster had fewer N-insertions in productive TCRs, according to a later genetic analysis.

In this sample, this clone turned up a few times. Its antigen specificity is not known. No base-level quality is on record; no much larger clone is a single base apart. The library relied on the immunoSEQ multiplex PCR assay. A mixture of 60 forward primers for TCR Vbeta segments and 13 reverse primers for TCR Jbeta segments was used in the multiplex PCR. Amplification of the CDR3 region of rearranged TCR beta genes was performed with a multiplex PCR assay on genomic DNA. Amplified TCR beta libraries were sequenced as 87-base-pair reads on the Illumina HiSeq System. The study's own analysis went as follows. A later analysis tallied roughly 76 million unique TCR beta chains across the roughly 610 repertoires, and around 10 million of those chains were shared by two or more donors. Raw reads were error-corrected and collapsed into unique sequences by a nearest-neighbor algorithm in which closely related sequences were merged to remove PCR and sequencing errors. Alignment of CDR3 sequences to IMGT reference sequences was used to assign V, D and J gene segments. For a sequence to be retained, at least a six-nucleotide match to both a V gene segment and a J gene segment was required. Rearrangements were called productive when the CDR3 lacked stop codons and stayed in frame with V and J; all others were non-productive. CDR3 was defined according to IMGT convention as the region running from the second conserved V-encoded cysteine to the conserved J-encoded phenylalanine. The earlier analysis of approximately 590 of the donors excluded any sequence lacking an unambiguous match to a single V gene segment. An earlier analysis of several hundred of the donors called V segments functional above 56.7% productive rearrangements and segregating when the between-donor standard deviation exceeded 5%. A statistical classification framework was developed to diagnose cytomegalovirus status using the catalog of TCR beta chain sequences. In a later analysis, TCR nucleotide sequences were compared against IMGT/GENE-DB human TR gene sequences so that V and J genes could be assigned. A later analysis assigned CDR3 sequences and most-parsimonious VDJ recombination scenarios with the TCRdist pipeline. In a later analysis, every TCR beta chain was defined by the combination of its CDR3 amino acid sequence and its V-gene family, and reads without a unique V-gene family were dropped. As a way to deal with suspected cross-contamination and a sequencing artifact, a later analysis dropped approximately 590 nucleotide sequences that were highly shared and had low generation probability. In a later analysis, a clonal expansion index for each public chain was calculated from normalized within-repertoire ranks of inferred template counts. In a later analysis, generation probabilities were computed using a VDJ recombination model fitted to out-of-frame rearrangements, and the results were checked against IGoR. In a later analysis, TCR-TCR, TCR-HLA and TCR-CMV co-occurrence was scored with hypergeometric tests, and a repertoire-size bias correction was applied to TCR pairs. A later analysis estimated false discovery rates by permuting HLA or CMV assignments 20 times. In a later analysis, co-occurring TCRs were grouped using DBSCAN, with TCRdist sequence similarity added in when clustering inside HLA-allele-positive subsets. Repertoires with fewer than 30,000 or more than 120,000 public chains were left out of co-occurrence clustering, as were four to six repertoires with anomalous nucleotide sharing. TCRdb took over this immuneACCESS table, retaining in-frame rearrangements with V and J assigned. Such tables are incomplete; in checked studies, under half of the missing clones stem from an unresolved V gene, and the remainder is unexplained. V, J and clone size are those of that table, while D and trimming were read from the DNA. The sample records 150,000 to 200,000 clones, around 77% of which are singletons. 2% to 2.5% of the sample lies in the top ten.

The cohort was made up of approximately 700 healthy bone marrow donors. All cohort members were sampled while nominally healthy, although unrecorded immune exposures were likely present. The donor tested CMV seronegative and was one of the 352 seronegative cohort members. Each donor provided a peripheral blood sample, and peripheral blood mononuclear cells were used for TCR beta sequencing. The Qiagen DNeasy Blood Extraction Kit was used to extract genomic DNA from the blood cell samples. From a lookup of the germline V gene, CDR1 and CDR2 are MNHNS and SASEGT. Its CDR3 holds 15 amino acids, cysteine through phenylalanine. Here the CDR3 DNA is all that survives: 45 bases in frame from base 1. V loses 0 bases, J loses 5 bases, and the germline ends lie 13 bases apart.

Sequencing was performed on PBMCs. This chain is built from TRBV6-1 and TRBJ1-1; the D gene is possibly TRBD1, with 6 bases matching. This receptor was taken from a man in his fifties or sixties in good health and CMV-seronegative. The DNA is as follows: TGTGCCAGCAGTGAAGCGGCCGGGGGGCAGACTGAAGCTTTCTTT. Its translation is CASSEAAGGQTEAFF.